The clone carrying this T cell receptor beta chain came up many times. What it recognizes is unknown. The data were taken from a study of T cells after posttransplantation cyclophosphamide. Study results and limitations: Later post-transplant blood repertoires were often dominated by donor CD8+ memory clones.

Trimming removed 8 bases at V and 7 bases at J, with 14 bases between. CDR1 SEHNR and CDR2 FQNEAQ come from the germline V gene (reference sequence). The CDR3 covers 13 residues. Profiling relied on immunoSEQ multiplex PCR, and the TCRdb table lists in-frame clones only, not all of them. This sample comprises fewer than 12,000 clones, none seen once only. A marrow graft followed busulfan-fludarabine conditioning, with cyclophosphamide on days +3 and +4. The chain uses TRBV7-9 and TRBJ1-4; maybe TRBD1 (5 bases). This specimen consisted of PBMCs, obtained after allogeneic stem cell transplant with posttransplant cyclophosphamide. The clonotype was recovered from a female patient in her 40s who received an allogeneic stem cell transplant from a related donor, was CMV-positive, and had no GVHD. Some T cells may arise from the graft donor. CDR3 in DNA: TGTGCCAGCTCGCCGGGGGGTTTTGAAAAACTGTTTTTT. This codes for CASSPGGFEKLFF.